This TCR beta chain was identified in a study of T cells in Graves' hyperthyroidism and ophthalmopathy. Study in general: Peripheral blood was secured at the point of initial diagnosis, before any treatment.

This clonotype was observed a few times. Its target is unknown. This CDR3 has 14 amino acids. The V end was cut by 6 bases, the J end by 1 base, with 9 bases between. The V gene's germline CDR1 is LNHDA and CDR2 SQIVND (reference sequence). Broader study findings: Among thyroid clonotypes expanded above 0.001, most also appeared in blood.

RNA transcripts yielded amplified TCR beta CDR3 regions. TCR CDR3 regions were first amplified by RT-PCR with HTBI primers. TCRdb ran MiXCR on the multiplex PCR reads and lists one entry per CDR3 protein. The sample lists hundreds of thousands of distinct CDR3 sequences; around 13% were seen once. The chain employs TRBV19 and TRBJ2-2, with D maybe TRBD1 (6 bases). The sequenced material came from blood. The sequence was obtained from a woman between 18 and 30 years old with Graves' hyperthyroidism. The CDR3, as DNA: TGTGCCAGTAGAAAGACAGGGAACACCGGGGAGCTGTTTTTT. It yields the protein CASRKTGNTGELFF.